The 19 T cell receptor beta chains reported below all come from one sample, sequenced in a study of breast tumors, draining lymph nodes, adjacent tissues. TCRdb reprocessed the multiplex PCR reads via MiXCR and lists one record per CDR3 protein. The sample holds around 20,000 distinct CDR3 sequences, approximately 31% seen once. Sequencing input: breast tumor tissue. These receptors were collected from a female donor with breast cancer. Some clones in this sample may be carry-over from other donors' samples.

This clonotype has a count of ten or more. The chain carries TRBV6-5 and TRBJ2-7; D call uncertain. CDR3 length equals 16 residues. V shed 2 bases and J shed 5 bases, with 19 bases lying between them. The germline CDR1 and CDR2 sequences are MNHEY and SVGAGI. CDR3 residues: CASSYKYHSLRNEQYF. CDR3 bases: TGTGCCAGCAGTTACAAGTACCATTCCCTGAGGAACGAGCAGTACTTC.

This clonotype has at least ten counts. This chain joins TRBV27 and TRBJ2-2; TRBD2 matches 8 bases. Germline V gene data show CDR1 as MNHEY and CDR2 as SMNVEV (reference sequence). This CDR3 contains 20 residues. Trimming at V came to 6 bases and at J to 0 bases, leaving 18 bases not matched to a gene. The CDR3 bases are TGTGCCAGCAGACTATGCTACTGCTCCACTAGCGGAGCGAACACCGGGGAGCTGTTTTTT. Its protein product is CASRLCYCSTSGANTGELFF.

This clonotype was counted at least ten times. The CDR3 spells CSARPIYNEQFF. CDR3 DNA: TGCAGTGCTAGACCCATATACAATGAGCAGTTCTTC. This chain connects TRBV20-1 to TRBJ2-1; D is unresolved. The CDR3 length is 12 residues. The germline gives CDR1 DFQATT, CDR2 SNEGSKA (reference sequence). Trimming shortened V by 2 bases and J by 4 bases, and 6 bases separated the two germline ends.

This clonotype was observed many times. The rearrangement joins TRBV12-3 or TRBV12-4 to TRBJ1-2; D remains ambiguous. V dropped 3 bases and J dropped 2 bases, with 4 bases sitting between them. This CDR3 contains 12 residues. Here the CDR3 reads CASSFGNYGYTF. Here the CDR3 DNA reads TGTGCCAGCAGTTTTGGCAACTATGGCTACACCTTC.

This clonotype was observed many times. The V and J genes are TRBV30 and TRBJ2-7; no firm D call. The CDR3 sequence is 15 residues long. Germline lookup yields CDR1 GTSNPN and CDR2 SVGIG (reference sequence). V was pared by 0 bases and J by 2 bases, with 14 bases between. The CDR3: CAWSVLPSAPYEQYF. The DNA for the CDR3 is TGTGCCTGGAGTGTACTCCCCTCGGCCCCCTACGAGCAGTACTTC.

This clonotype was seen ten or more times. This may be a read error: a much more frequent sequence differs by one nucleotide. The chain has TRBV18 and TRBJ1-2, with TRBD1 identical over 7 bases. CDR3 size: 16 residues. CDR1 and CDR2 from the germline V gene are KGHSH and LQKENI. The CDR3: CASSPPGTVTNYGSTF. The CDR3 coding sequence is TGTGCCAGCTCACCACCAGGGACAGTCACTAACTATGGCTCCACCTTC.

This clonotype was seen many times. J is TRBJ1-6 and V is TRBV5-6; D gene uncertain. Germline assignment: CDR1 SGHDT and CDR2 YYEEEE. The ends were cut back, 4 bases at V and 11 bases at J, with 22 bases in the middle. The CDR3 is 16 residues long. The CDR3 reads CASSTRSAVSGAPLHF. The CDR3 region has the DNA TGTGCCAGCAGCACCAGGTCCGCCGTTTCGGGTGCACCCCTCCACTTT.

This clonotype was counted many times. The chain carries TRBV6-2 or TRBV6-3 and TRBJ1-5, with 9 bases identical to TRBD1. V shed 7 bases, J shed 3 bases, and the junction held 7 bases outside the gene matches. The CDR3 loop spans 15 amino acids. CDR1 MNHEY and CDR2 SVGEGT come from the germline V gene. In DNA form, the CDR3 reads TGTGCCAGCACCCGCGGGACAGGGTACAATCAGCCCCAGCATTTT. It is translated as CASTRGTGYNQPQHF.

This chain joins TRBV7-9 and TRBJ2-2; 14 bases match TRBD2. Germline V gives CDR1 SEHNR, CDR2 FQNEAQ (reference sequence). Trimming at V came to 3 bases and at J to 2 bases, leaving 5 bases not matched to a gene. The CDR3 runs to 18 residues. The CDR3 protein is CASSFGLAGGLNTGELFF. The DNA for the CDR3 is TGTGCCAGCAGCTTTGGACTAGCGGGAGGCCTAAACACCGGGGAGCTGTTTTTT. Looking up the rest from reference TRBV7-9 and TRBJ2-2 gives the full variable domain: DTGVSQNPRHKITKRGQNVTFRCDPISEHNRLYWYRQTLGQGPEFLTYFQNEAQLEKSRLLSDRFSAERPKGSFSTLEIQRTEQGDSAMYLCASSFGLAGGLNTGELFFGEGSRLTVL.

Many counts were recorded for this clonotype. The chain joins TRBV5-1 to TRBJ2-3; 10 bases match TRBD2. Per germline, CDR1 SGHRS and CDR2 YFSETQ. The J segment lost 6 bases and the V segment lost 1 base, leaving 11 bases of the junction unmatched. This CDR3 comprises 17 residues. This CDR3 reads CASSLRLAGEEGDTQYF. CDR3 DNA: TGCGCCAGCAGCTTGAGGCTAGCGGGAGAAGAAGGGGATACGCAGTATTTT.

The genes are TRBV28 and TRBJ2-7, with D maybe TRBD1 (5 bases). Germline-derived CDR1 and CDR2 are MDHEN and SYDVKM. CDR3 length: 13 residues. V was pared by 4 bases and J by 3 bases, with 10 bases between. In DNA, the CDR3 is TGTGCCAGCAGTTGGGGCTCCTACTACGAGCAGTACTTC. Translating it yields CASSWGSYYEQYF.

This clonotype is labeled medium-sized (0.01 to 0.1%). The V gene is TRBV6-1, the J gene TRBJ2-7, with TRBD2 matching 9 bases. This CDR3 is built from 15 residues. Per the germline V gene, CDR1 is MNHNS and CDR2 is SASEGT. Germline trimming cut 1 base from V and 3 bases from J; bases unmatched to any gene: 4. The CDR3 loop is CASSEGLADLYEQYF. For the CDR3, the DNA is TGTGCCAGCAGTGAAGGACTAGCGGACCTCTACGAGCAGTACTTC.

This chain joins TRBV27 and TRBJ2-2; 7 bases fit TRBD1. The CDR3 runs 14 residues. CDR1 and CDR2 from the germline V gene are MNHEY and SMNVEV (reference sequence). With 6 bases clipped from V and 7 bases from J, the junction kept 8 bases outside the gene matches. The CDR3 region is CASSRGFGIGELFF. In nucleotides, the CDR3 is TGTGCCAGCAGCAGGGGGTTCGGCATCGGGGAGCTGTTTTTT.

This clonotype is labeled medium-sized. This chain joins TRBV9 and TRBJ1-2; D remains ambiguous. V lost 0 bases, J lost 3 bases, and 12 bases lay in between. Looked up from germline, CDR1 is SGDLS and CDR2 is YYNGEE. The length of the CDR3 is 15 residues. CDR3 DNA: TGTGCCAGCAGCGTAGTCGGTCCCCTTGACTATGGCTACACCTTC. It codes for CASSVVGPLDYGYTF.

With regard to this clonotype: With a much larger clone just one base away, this may be a read error. J is TRBJ2-1 and V is TRBV6-5; D gene uncertain. There are 12 residues in the CDR3. V gave up 7 bases and J gave up 2 bases, with 6 bases separating them. Germline V lookup: CDR1 MNHEY, CDR2 SVGAGI. CDR3 DNA sequence: TGTGCCAGCACTGGTGCCTACAATGAGCAGTTCTTC. Its protein product is CASTGAYNEQFF.

This clonotype was counted only a few times. The V and J genes are TRBV16 and TRBJ2-7; the D is unclear. From germline, CDR1 is KGHSY and CDR2 FQNENV. The CDR3 covers 15 residues. V lost 1 base and J 5 bases, leaving 15 bases between the germline ends. CDR3 protein: CASSQYGEWSDEQYF. CDR3 in DNA: TGTGCCAGCAGCCAATACGGTGAGTGGTCCGACGAGCAGTACTTC.

This clonotype has ten or more counts. J is TRBJ2-1 and V is TRBV10-1, with 10 bases aligning to TRBD1. The germline gives CDR1 WNHNN, CDR2 SYGVQD (reference sequence). J was trimmed by 4 bases and V by 6 bases; bases with no gene match: 9. The CDR3 runs to 16 residues. This CDR3 reads CASRELGQGGYNEQFF. In DNA, the CDR3 is TGCGCCAGCAGGGAACTAGGACAGGGGGGATACAATGAGCAGTTCTTC.

In its sample, this clonotype was seen many times. The V and J genes are TRBV20-1 and TRBJ2-7; TRBD1 might be the D (5 bases). CDR3 length: 11 residues. Trimming pared 5 bases from V and 4 bases from J, leaving 9 bases between. The V gene's germline CDR1 is DFQATT and CDR2 SNEGSKA (reference sequence). CDR3 coding DNA: TGCAGTGCTCCGAAGGGGTACGAGCAGTACTTC. This encodes CSAPKGYEQYF.

This clonotype has a single count. The chain recombines TRBV10-3 with TRBJ2-7; D gene unclear. CDR3 length: 16 amino acids. The germline CDR1 and CDR2 sequences are ENHRY and SYGVKD. With 0 bases removed from V and 5 bases from J, the gap between germline ends came to 17 bases. DNA for the CDR3: TGTGCCATCAGTGAGTCGAGTGGGCTAGAATTTAACGAGCAGTACTTC. Protein: CAISESSGLEFNEQYF.